This TCR beta chain was sequenced in a study of blood T cell repertoires in COVID-19. Study at large: Both acute and convalescent COVID-19 samples were obtained from the United States, Italy and Spain.

The CDR3 is 15 residues long. The V gene's germline CDR1 is SGHRS and CDR2 YFSETQ. The V end lost 5 bases, the J end lost 0 bases, and 13 bases lay between the germline ends. The recovered donors of Cohort 3 showed two negative PCRs, clearance, or symptom resolution. Under the authors' procedure: Amplification of reference gene primers provided the estimated nucleated cell counts. Repertoires were generated with immunoSEQ multiplex PCR, while TCRdb's copy carries only in-frame clones and drops some. V, J and clone size were drawn from that table, and D and trimming were deduced from the DNA. The sample holds roughly 380,000 clones, roughly 86% seen once.

The sequence was obtained from a man aged 25 to 45 who had recovered from COVID-19. The sample was PBMCs or T cells enriched from blood (not recorded which). The rearrangement joins TRBV5-1 to TRBJ2-3; the D is unclear. The CDR3 here is CASSSQSTSTDTQYF. CDR3 nucleotides: TGCGCCAGCAGTTCTCAGTCGACTAGCACAGATACGCAGTATTTT.